This T cell receptor beta chain was recovered during a study of regulatory T cells in long-lasting Graves disease. Arm-PCR of CDR3 regions and iRepertoire HTBI primers were used to build TCR beta libraries. In the original processing: Segment identification across samples yielded 62 TRBV and about 14 TRBJ segments. TCRdb passed the multiplex PCR reads through MiXCR, listing each CDR3 protein once. TCRdb, rather than the study authors, made the V and J calls. Altogether hundreds of thousands of distinct CDR3 sequences are present, less than 20% being singletons, with the ten largest covering 18%. Noted time point: newly diagnosed GD, antithyroid drugs for less than 3 months. There was RNA extracted from PBMCs, and the TCR library was made from it. This clonotype was counted only a few times. The data were also submitted as part of a second study, on T cells in Graves' hyperthyroidism and ophthalmopathy. That work states: The HTBI primer set drove a first-round RT-PCR of the TCR CDR3. Ophthalmopathy could be told apart from stable hyperthyroidism with a 13 V-J model. Ophthalmopathy was identified by the model a median about seven months ahead of onset.

The starting material was peripheral blood mononuclear cells (PBMCs), obtained at new diagnosis, from a patient treated with antithyroid drugs. The receptor's source is a woman in her 30s with Graves disease.

DNA of the CDR3: TGTGCCCGGGGGGAGAAAGGGGATCAGCCCCAGCATTTT. Its protein product is CARGEKGDQPQHF. The chain uses TRBV30 and TRBJ1-5; TRBD1 is a possible D gene (5 bases). Germline-derived CDR1 and CDR2 are GTSNPN and SVGIG (reference sequence). The CDR3 spans 13 residues. V lost 8 bases to trimming and J lost 5 bases, with 16 bases between them.